Below, 13 T cell receptor beta chains from the same sample are listed, as sequenced in a study of Ad26.COV2.S vaccination and SARS-CoV-2 variants. Sequenced by immunoSEQ multiplex PCR; TCRdb stores in-frame clones only, minus some. The sample consists of about 440,000 clones, 90% of them appearing once. Treatment in this sample: around 19 received Ad26.COV2.S at low or high dose, single or two shots; about five received placebo; per-sample allocation not given. Vaccine and placebo recipients were sampled on day 63 after the first injection. Sequencing used peripheral blood, obtained in a trial of Ad26.COV2.S vaccine versus placebo. The source is a person aged 18 to 59 who received the Ad26.COV2.S COVID-19 vaccine or a placebo.

This clone has just a few counts. The chain recombines TRBV7-2 with TRBJ2-1, with 8 bases identical to TRBD2. The CDR3 has 16 amino acids. V gave up 5 bases and J gave up 5 bases; unmatched junction bases: 11. Per germline, CDR1 SGHTA and CDR2 FQGNSA. This chain's CDR3 is CASSHGLGRADNEQFF. CDR3 sequence (DNA): TGTGCCAGCAGCCACGGCCTCGGGAGGGCTGACAATGAGCAGTTCTTC.

The chain links TRBV18 to TRBJ2-1, with D unclear. The CDR3 contains 16 residues. From germline, CDR1 is KGHSH and CDR2 LQKENI. With 2 bases removed from V and 8 bases from J, the gap between germline ends came to 19 bases. The CDR3 loop is CASSPMLQSTRDEQFF. As DNA, the CDR3 is TGTGCCAGCTCACCAATGCTACAGTCCACCCGGGATGAGCAGTTCTTC.

The V call is TRBV7-3, the J call TRBJ1-2; maybe TRBD1 (5 bases). Germline V gene data show CDR1 as SGHTA and CDR2 as FQGTGA. Trimming took off 0 bases at V and 3 bases at J, with 11 bases between the two ends. The CDR3 has 15 residues. CDR3 in amino acids: CASSLTGRGDYGYTF. The DNA of the CDR3 is TGTGCCAGCAGCTTAACGGGGAGGGGCGACTATGGCTACACCTTC.

With regard to this clone: The same CDR3 is also encoded by other DNA sequences in this sample. V usage is TRBV4-2 and J usage is TRBJ1-1; D gene uncertain. V lost 2 bases, J lost 0 bases, and 7 bases lay in between. Germline loops: CDR1 LGHNA, CDR2 YNFKEQ. There are 14 residues in the CDR3. Here the CDR3 DNA reads TGTGCCAGCAGCCAAACGGGCATGAACACTGAAGCTTTCTTT. It translates to CASSQTGMNTEAFF.

The chain couples TRBV10-3 to TRBJ1-1, with 7 positions matching TRBD1. Unmatched junction bases numbered 6, after V lost 6 bases and J lost 5 bases. Germline-derived CDR1 and CDR2 are ENHRY and SYGVKD. The CDR3 runs 13 residues. The CDR3 here is CAIRTGDGTEAFF. The CDR3 bases are TGTGCCATCAGAACAGGGGACGGTACTGAAGCTTTCTTT.

V and J are TRBV5-1 and TRBJ2-7, with a weak D call TRBD2 (5 bases). The CDR3 totals 12 residues. From germline, CDR1 is SGHRS and CDR2 YFSETQ. V was cut by 3 bases and J by 6 bases, with 10 bases left in between. The CDR3 loop reads CASSYGDLEQYF. In nucleotides, the CDR3 is TGCGCCAGCAGCTACGGGGATCTCGAGCAGTACTTC.

As DNA, the CDR3 is TGTGCCAGCAGCCGGGAACCCCACCCCTCCTACGAGCAGTACTTC. Protein: CASSREPHPSYEQYF. The genes are TRBV27 and TRBJ2-7, with D perhaps matching TRBD2 (5 bases). V lost 6 bases, J lost 0 bases, and 15 bases lay in between. CDR1 and CDR2 (germline): MNHEY, SMNVEV (reference sequence). The CDR3 runs 15 residues.

V is TRBV5-6 and J is TRBJ2-3, with unresolved D. Germline V gene sequence: CDR1 SGHDT, CDR2 YYEEEE. The CDR3 loop spans 14 amino acids. V was pared by 4 bases and J by 3 bases, with 12 bases between. This CDR3 is CASSPGFETDTQYF. CDR3 in DNA: TGTGCCAGCAGCCCGGGTTTTGAGACAGATACGCAGTATTTT.

The chain couples TRBV24-1 to TRBJ1-5, with D perhaps matching TRBD1 (5 bases). CDR1 is KGHDR, CDR2 SFDVKD, per germline. This CDR3 contains 15 residues. V lost 3 bases and J lost 3, with 11 bases in between. The CDR3 nucleotides read TGTGCCACCAGTGATACGGCACAGGACAATCAGCCCCAGCATTTT. The encoded protein is CATSDTAQDNQPQHF.

CDR3 loop: CASSISRNRGSNQPQHF. Here the CDR3 DNA reads TGTGCCAGTAGTATTTCGAGAAACCGGGGGAGCAATCAGCCCCAGCATTTT. The chain carries TRBV19 and TRBJ1-5; possibly TRBD1 for D (5 bases). The germline V gene encodes CDR1 LNHDA and CDR2 SQIVND (reference sequence). The length of the CDR3 is 17 residues. V was trimmed by 3 bases and J by 1 base, leaving 16 bases between them.

Here the CDR3 reads CASSLGGEGNQPQHF. Written as DNA, the CDR3 is TGTGCCAGCAGCTTGGGCGGGGAGGGCAATCAGCCCCAGCATTTT. The chain links TRBV5-4 to TRBJ1-5; D is unclear. Germline assignment: CDR1 SGHNT and CDR2 YYREEE (reference sequence). This CDR3 contains 15 residues. The V end lost 0 bases, the J end lost 2 bases, and 9 bases lay between the germline ends.

This clone was seen more than once but under ten times. The genes are TRBV2 and TRBJ2-7; D gene ambiguous. This CDR3 is 12 amino acids long. V gave up 9 bases and J gave up 1 base, with 10 bases separating them. Germline V gene data show CDR1 as SNHLY and CDR2 as FYNNEI. CDR3 protein: CASGELSYEQYF. Written as DNA, the CDR3 is TGTGCCAGTGGGGAATTATCCTACGAGCAGTACTTC.

The chain couples TRBV10-2 to TRBJ2-3; no firm D call. The V and J ends lost 7 bases and 8 bases respectively, with 16 bases between them. This CDR3 is built from 13 residues. The V gene's germline CDR1 is WSHSY and CDR2 SAAADI. The CDR3 reads CASIDGPLATQYF. CDR3 bases: TGCGCCAGCATCGACGGGCCTTTGGCTACGCAGTATTTT.